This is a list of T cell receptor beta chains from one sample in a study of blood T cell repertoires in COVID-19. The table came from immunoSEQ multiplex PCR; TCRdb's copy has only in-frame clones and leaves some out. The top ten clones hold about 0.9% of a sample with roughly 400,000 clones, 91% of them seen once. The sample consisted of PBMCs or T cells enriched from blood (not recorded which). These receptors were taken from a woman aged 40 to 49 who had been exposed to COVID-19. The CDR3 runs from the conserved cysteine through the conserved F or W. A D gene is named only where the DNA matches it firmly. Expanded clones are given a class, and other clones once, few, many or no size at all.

cdr3_nt: TGTGCCAGCAGCCAGCAGAGGGTTGCAATTCAGCCCCAGCATTTT
cdr3_aa: CASSQQRVAIQPQHF
d_call: .
clone_size: once
j_call: TRBJ1-5
v_call: TRBV3-1/TRBV3-2

cdr3_nt: TGTGCCAGCTCCCTCGACCGGGACAGCTATGGCTACACCTTC
cdr3_aa: CASSLDRDSYGYTF
d_call: TRBD1
clone_size: .
j_call: TRBJ1-2
v_call: TRBV18

cdr3_nt: TGTGCCAGCAGCTTGGGCACAGGGCAGGACTACACCTTC
cdr3_aa: CASSLGTGQDYTF
d_call: .
clone_size: .
j_call: TRBJ1-2
v_call: TRBV7-3

cdr3_nt: TGTGCCAGCAGCGTAACTAGCGGGCCTTCCTACGAGCAGTACTTC
cdr3_aa: CASSVTSGPSYEQYF
d_call: TRBD2
clone_size: .
j_call: TRBJ2-7
v_call: TRBV9

cdr3_nt: TGTGCCAGCAGCGCGGACAGTAGCAATCAGCCCCAGCATTTT
cdr3_aa: CASSADSSNQPQHF
d_call: .
clone_size: .
j_call: TRBJ1-5
v_call: TRBV7-9

cdr3_nt: TGTGCCAGCAGCCCTCCTGGTTCGGCTGGAAACACCATATATTTT
cdr3_aa: CASSPPGSAGNTIYF
d_call: .
clone_size: few
j_call: TRBJ1-3
v_call: TRBV11-1

cdr3_nt: TGTGCCAGCAGCGGCCAGGGCGCTAACTATGGCTACACCTTC
cdr3_aa: CASSGQGANYGYTF
d_call: .
clone_size: .
j_call: TRBJ1-2
v_call: TRBV5-4

cdr3_nt: TGCGCCAGCAGCCAAGGAAACTCCCGCGGGAGTGAGACCCAGTACTTC
cdr3_aa: CASSQGNSRGSETQYF
d_call: TRBD2
clone_size: once
j_call: TRBJ2-5
v_call: TRBV4-1

cdr3_nt: TGTGCCAGCAGCTTAAAGGCGGGTAGTTCACCCCTCCACTTT
cdr3_aa: CASSLKAGSSPLHF
d_call: .
clone_size: few
j_call: TRBJ1-6
v_call: TRBV7-2

cdr3_nt: TGTGCCTGGAGGACAGCAGGGGTGACCGGAAACACCATATATTTT
cdr3_aa: CAWRTAGVTGNTIYF
d_call: .
clone_size: once
j_call: TRBJ1-3
v_call: TRBV30

cdr3_nt: TGTGCCGGCCAGCGGGGTTACAATGAGCAGTTCTTC
cdr3_aa: CAGQRGYNEQFF
d_call: TRBD2
clone_size: .
j_call: TRBJ2-1
v_call: TRBV7-9

cdr3_nt: TGTGCCAGTAAGCAACAGGGGGCAAACACTGAAGCTTTCTTT
cdr3_aa: CASKQQGANTEAFF
d_call: TRBD1
clone_size: .
j_call: TRBJ1-1
v_call: TRBV19

cdr3_nt: TGCGCCAGCAGCCGTCTAACCACCGGGACAGTTAATCACTATGGCTACACCTTC
cdr3_aa: CASSRLTTGTVNHYGYTF
d_call: TRBD1
clone_size: .
j_call: TRBJ1-2
v_call: TRBV4-1

cdr3_nt: TGCGCCAGCAGTGGGAGACTAGTCTACGAGCAGTACTTC
cdr3_aa: CASSGRLVYEQYF
d_call: .
clone_size: few
j_call: TRBJ2-7
v_call: TRBV10-1

cdr3_nt: TGTGCCAGCAGCGAAGTCGACAGGGAGTATGGCTACACCTTC
cdr3_aa: CASSEVDREYGYTF
d_call: TRBD1
clone_size: .
j_call: TRBJ1-2
v_call: TRBV2

cdr3_nt: TGTGCCAGCAGTGAAGTAGGGGGACGCTACACCTTC
cdr3_aa: CASSEVGGRYTF
d_call: .
clone_size: .
j_call: TRBJ1-2
v_call: TRBV25-1

cdr3_nt: TGTGCCAGCATCCTCCGGGGGGCCTCTCTGCGAGCTTTCTTT
cdr3_aa: CASILRGASLRAFF
d_call: .
clone_size: .
j_call: TRBJ1-1
v_call: TRBV6-5

cdr3_nt: TGTGCCAGCAGCTTAAGGGACACAAAAGCTTTCTTT
cdr3_aa: CASSLRDTKAFF
d_call: .
clone_size: .
j_call: TRBJ1-1
v_call: TRBV7-9

cdr3_nt: TGTGCCAGCAGTTTTCACAGGGGTCCTAATGAAAAACTGTTTTTT
cdr3_aa: CASSFHRGPNEKLFF
d_call: TRBD1
clone_size: .
j_call: TRBJ1-4
v_call: TRBV6-5

cdr3_nt: TGCGCCAGCAGCCCCCTGACAGGGACGGTAAACACCATATATTTT
cdr3_aa: CASSPLTGTVNTIYF
d_call: TRBD1
clone_size: .
j_call: TRBJ1-3
v_call: TRBV4-1

cdr3_nt: TGTGCCAGCAGCCCTGAGGGTTACGAGCAGTACTTC
cdr3_aa: CASSPEGYEQYF
d_call: .
clone_size: once
j_call: TRBJ2-7
v_call: TRBV12-3/TRBV12-4

cdr3_nt: TGTGCCAGCAGCTTAGGGAGGTTGAACTATGGCTACACCTTC
cdr3_aa: CASSLGRLNYGYTF
d_call: .
clone_size: .
j_call: TRBJ1-2
v_call: TRBV7-8

cdr3_nt: TGTGCCAGCAGCCCGCGGACTAGCGGGAGGGCCGGGCCCTACAATGAGCAGTTCTTC
cdr3_aa: CASSPRTSGRAGPYNEQFF
d_call: TRBD2
clone_size: .
j_call: TRBJ2-1
v_call: TRBV9

cdr3_nt: TGTGCCAGCAGGCCCGGACTAGCGGGAGGGCCAGAGACCCAGTACTTC
cdr3_aa: CASRPGLAGGPETQYF
d_call: TRBD2
clone_size: .
j_call: TRBJ2-5
v_call: TRBV27

cdr3_nt: TGTGCCAGCAGCACCGGGGGGGACAGAGGGAATTCACCCCTCCACTTT
cdr3_aa: CASSTGGDRGNSPLHF
d_call: TRBD1
clone_size: .
j_call: TRBJ1-6
v_call: TRBV5-4

cdr3_nt: TGTGCCAGCAGTTTGCGGCAGTCCTACGAGCAGTACTTC
cdr3_aa: CASSLRQSYEQYF
d_call: .
clone_size: .
j_call: TRBJ2-7
v_call: TRBV12-3/TRBV12-4

cdr3_nt: TGTGCCAGTAGCGACAGGGGAATAGAGTATGGCTACACCTTC
cdr3_aa: CASSDRGIEYGYTF
d_call: TRBD1
clone_size: .
j_call: TRBJ1-2
v_call: TRBV19

cdr3_nt: TGTGCCAGCAGCTTAGGTACGGATTCACCCCTCCACTTT
cdr3_aa: CASSLGTDSPLHF
d_call: .
clone_size: .
j_call: TRBJ1-6
v_call: TRBV7-9

cdr3_nt: TGTGCCAGCAGCTGGACTAGTCCCTCCTACGAGCAGTACTTC
cdr3_aa: CASSWTSPSYEQYF
d_call: TRBD2
clone_size: .
j_call: TRBJ2-7
v_call: TRBV7-8

cdr3_nt: TGTGCCACCCTAGCTGTGACTAATGAAAAACTGTTTTTT
cdr3_aa: CATLAVTNEKLFF
d_call: .
clone_size: .
j_call: TRBJ1-4
v_call: TRBV6-6

cdr3_nt: TGTGCCAGCAGCACCCTCCGTTATCAGGGAACAGATACGCAGTATTTT
cdr3_aa: CASSTLRYQGTDTQYF
d_call: .
clone_size: .
j_call: TRBJ2-3
v_call: TRBV5-6

cdr3_nt: TGTGCCACCAGTGACCCGACAGGGGGCGGGGAGACCCAGTACTTC
cdr3_aa: CATSDPTGGGETQYF
d_call: TRBD1
clone_size: .
j_call: TRBJ2-5
v_call: TRBV24-1